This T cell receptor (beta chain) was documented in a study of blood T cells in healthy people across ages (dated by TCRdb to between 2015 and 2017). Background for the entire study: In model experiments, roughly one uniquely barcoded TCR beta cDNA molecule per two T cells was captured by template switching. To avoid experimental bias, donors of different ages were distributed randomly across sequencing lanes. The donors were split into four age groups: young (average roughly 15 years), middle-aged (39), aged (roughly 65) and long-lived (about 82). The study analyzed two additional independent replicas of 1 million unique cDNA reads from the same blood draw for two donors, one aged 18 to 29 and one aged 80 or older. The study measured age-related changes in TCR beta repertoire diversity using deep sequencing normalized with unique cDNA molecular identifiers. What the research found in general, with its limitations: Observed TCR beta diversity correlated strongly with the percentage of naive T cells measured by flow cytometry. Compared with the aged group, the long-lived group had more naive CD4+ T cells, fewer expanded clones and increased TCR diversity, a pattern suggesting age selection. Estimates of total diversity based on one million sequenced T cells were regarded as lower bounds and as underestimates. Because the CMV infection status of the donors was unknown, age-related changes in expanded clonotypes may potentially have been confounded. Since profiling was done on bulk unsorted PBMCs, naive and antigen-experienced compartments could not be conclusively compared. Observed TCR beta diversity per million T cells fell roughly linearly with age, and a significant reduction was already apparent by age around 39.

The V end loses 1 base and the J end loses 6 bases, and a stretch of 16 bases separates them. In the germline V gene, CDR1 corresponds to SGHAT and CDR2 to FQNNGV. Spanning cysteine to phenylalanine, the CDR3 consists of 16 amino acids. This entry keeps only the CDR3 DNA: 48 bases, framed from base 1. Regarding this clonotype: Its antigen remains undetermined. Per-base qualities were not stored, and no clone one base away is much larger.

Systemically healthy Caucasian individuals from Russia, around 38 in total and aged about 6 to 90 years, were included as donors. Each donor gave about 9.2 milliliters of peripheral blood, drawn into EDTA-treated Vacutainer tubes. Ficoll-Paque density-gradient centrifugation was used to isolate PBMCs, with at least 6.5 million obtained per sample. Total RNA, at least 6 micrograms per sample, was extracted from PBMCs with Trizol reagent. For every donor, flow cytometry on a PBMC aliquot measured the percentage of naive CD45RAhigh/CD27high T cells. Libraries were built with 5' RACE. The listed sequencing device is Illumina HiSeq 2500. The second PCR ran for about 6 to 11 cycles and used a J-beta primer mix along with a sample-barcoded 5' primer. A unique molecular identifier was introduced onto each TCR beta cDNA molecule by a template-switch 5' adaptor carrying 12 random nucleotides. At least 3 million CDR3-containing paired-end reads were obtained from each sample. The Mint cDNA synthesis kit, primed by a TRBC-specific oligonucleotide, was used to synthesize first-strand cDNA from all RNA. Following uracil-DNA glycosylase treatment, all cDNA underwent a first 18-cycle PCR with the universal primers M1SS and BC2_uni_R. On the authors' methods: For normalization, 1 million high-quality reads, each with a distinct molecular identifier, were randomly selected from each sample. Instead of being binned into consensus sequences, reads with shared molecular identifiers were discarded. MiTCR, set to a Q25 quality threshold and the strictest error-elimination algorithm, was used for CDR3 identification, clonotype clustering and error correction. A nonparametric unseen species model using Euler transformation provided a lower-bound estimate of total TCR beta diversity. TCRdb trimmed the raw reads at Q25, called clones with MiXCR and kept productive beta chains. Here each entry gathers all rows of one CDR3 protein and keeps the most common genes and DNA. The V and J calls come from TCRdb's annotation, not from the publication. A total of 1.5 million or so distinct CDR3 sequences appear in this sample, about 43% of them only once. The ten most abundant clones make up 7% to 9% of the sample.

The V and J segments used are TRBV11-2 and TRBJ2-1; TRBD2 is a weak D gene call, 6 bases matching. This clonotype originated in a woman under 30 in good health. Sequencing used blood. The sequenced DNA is TGTGCCAGCAGCTTAGGGCTTACGCGGGGCTCCAATGAGCAGTTCTTC. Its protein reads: CASSLGLTRGSNEQFF.